Below, 8 T cell receptor beta chains from the same sample are listed, as sequenced in a study of vaccination effects on CD4 cells after COVID-19. Their recognized antigens are unknown. The ViraFEST assay expanded antigen-specific CD4+ T cells with viral peptide pools before sequencing. Culture lasted around eleven days before CD4+ T cell isolation. All study participants received two doses of BNT162b2 or mRNA-1273 vaccine. The repertoire was sequenced with immunoSEQ multiplex PCR; TCRdb's copy has only in-frame clones and lacks some. Of around 30,000 clones in the sample, around 67% were seen once. Sequenced here: CD4+ T cells from PBMCs cultured with HCoV-229E spike peptides, sampled after COVID-19 vaccination. The receptors come from a human donor who received a COVID-19 vaccine.

This clone appeared a few times. This chain connects TRBV6-5 to TRBJ1-6; D possibly corresponds to TRBD1 (6 bases). Germline CDR1 is MNHEY and CDR2 is SVGAGI. There are 15 residues in the CDR3. V lost 8 bases to trimming and J lost 0 bases, with 11 bases between them. The CDR3 reads CASGQLSSYNSPLHF. The DNA for the CDR3 is TGTGCCAGCGGACAGTTGAGCTCCTATAATTCACCCCTCCACTTT.

The genes are TRBV18 and TRBJ1-4; 7 nucleotides align to TRBD1. The CDR3 runs to 17 residues. Trimming at V came to 4 bases and at J to 0 bases, leaving 8 bases not matched to a gene. Germline lookup yields CDR1 KGHSH and CDR2 LQKENI. CDR3 sequence reads: CASSRPGRGPTNEKLFF. CDR3 DNA: TGTGCCAGCTCACGACCGGGTAGGGGGCCAACTAATGAAAAACTGTTTTTT.

V gene TRBV6-5 combines with J gene TRBJ2-5; TRBD1 might be the D (6 bases). V lost 2 bases and J lost 5, with 15 bases in between. The germline gives CDR1 MNHEY, CDR2 SVGAGI. The CDR3 contains 15 residues. This CDR3 reads CASSYQTGLGETQYF. The CDR3 nucleotides are TGTGCCAGCAGTTACCAAACAGGGCTCGGGGAGACCCAGTACTTC.

This rearrangement joins TRBV7-6 to TRBJ2-1; 10 positions agree with TRBD2. Germline assignment: CDR1 SGHVS and CDR2 FNYEAQ. The CDR3 is made up of 16 amino acids. With 6 bases clipped from V and 0 bases from J, the junction kept 5 bases outside the gene matches. In DNA form, the CDR3 reads TGTGCCAGCAGTCGGACTAGCGGTAGCTCCTACAATGAGCAGTTCTTC. This codes for CASSRTSGSSYNEQFF.

The J gene is TRBJ1-5, the V gene TRBV7-9, with D possibly being TRBD1 (5 bases). The CDR3 is 13 residues long. V shed 2 bases and J shed 6 bases, with 8 bases lying between them. Germline-derived CDR1 and CDR2 are SEHNR and FQNEAQ (reference sequence). The chain's CDR3 is CASSLTGGQPQHF. CDR3 coding DNA: TGTGCCAGCAGCTTAACCGGGGGTCAGCCCCAGCATTTT.

The chain uses TRBV10-1 and TRBJ2-7, with unresolved D. Germline CDR1 and CDR2: WNHNN and SYGVQD (reference sequence). The V end lost 2 bases, the J end lost 5 bases, and 10 bases lay between the germline ends. The CDR3 is 13 amino acids. DNA for the CDR3: TGCGCCAGCAGTGAGGGGCTAGAGGACGAGCAGTACTTC. Protein product: CASSEGLEDEQYF.

The chain carries TRBV19 and TRBJ2-3; D possibly corresponds to TRBD2 (5 bases). Trimming took 7 bases from V and 3 from J, leaving 14 bases between them. Germline assignment: CDR1 LNHDA and CDR2 SQIVND (reference sequence). This CDR3 comprises 14 residues. The CDR3 nucleotides are TGTGCCAGTAAAAAATCCTCGGGGACAGATACGCAGTATTTT. Translating gives CASKKSSGTDTQYF.

V and J are TRBV20-1 and TRBJ1-2, with D unclear. The V gene's germline CDR1 is DFQATT and CDR2 SNEGSKA (reference sequence). The ends were cut back, 3 bases at V and 0 bases at J, with 8 bases in the middle. The CDR3 has 13 residues. The CDR3 protein is CSASRPSNYGYTF. Written as DNA, the CDR3 is TGCAGTGCTAGTAGGCCGTCTAACTATGGCTACACCTTC.